The clone carrying this TCR beta chain was seen more than once but under ten times. Its specificity is unknown. Constant-segment primers and 5'RACE yielded cDNA libraries for TCR alpha and TCR beta, each carrying sample barcodes and UMIs. TCRdb independently ran MiXCR on the 5' RACE reads; one entry per CDR3 protein. This sample has roughly 120,000 distinct CDR3 sequences, with about 16% found just once. This specimen belongs to a study of T-cell memory formation after mild COVID-19. The study, taken as a whole, reports: Within pre-infection memory, some responding clones were found, suggesting cross-reactive memory joined. SARS-CoV-2 specificity was not confirmed for second-wave clones peaking on day 37. Clones contracting day 15 to 85 were balanced CD4/CD8; later expanders leaned CD4+.

This CDR3 is built from 15 residues. The junction had 13 bases not matched to a gene; V was cut back by 5 bases and J by 8 bases. Per the germline V gene, CDR1 is DFQATT and CDR2 is SNEGSKA (reference sequence). This TCR was recovered from an adult woman who had mild COVID-19 (a few samples of this study predate the infection). Cell type and time point are not known. This chain links TRBV20-1 with TRBJ2-7; 12 bases agree with TRBD2. What was sequenced was PBMCs or a T cell subset sorted from them (not recorded which). CDR3 nucleotide sequence: TGCAGTGCTTCCGACTCGACTAGCGGGAGAAGCCAGCAGTACTTC. The encoded protein is CSASDSTSGRSQQYF.